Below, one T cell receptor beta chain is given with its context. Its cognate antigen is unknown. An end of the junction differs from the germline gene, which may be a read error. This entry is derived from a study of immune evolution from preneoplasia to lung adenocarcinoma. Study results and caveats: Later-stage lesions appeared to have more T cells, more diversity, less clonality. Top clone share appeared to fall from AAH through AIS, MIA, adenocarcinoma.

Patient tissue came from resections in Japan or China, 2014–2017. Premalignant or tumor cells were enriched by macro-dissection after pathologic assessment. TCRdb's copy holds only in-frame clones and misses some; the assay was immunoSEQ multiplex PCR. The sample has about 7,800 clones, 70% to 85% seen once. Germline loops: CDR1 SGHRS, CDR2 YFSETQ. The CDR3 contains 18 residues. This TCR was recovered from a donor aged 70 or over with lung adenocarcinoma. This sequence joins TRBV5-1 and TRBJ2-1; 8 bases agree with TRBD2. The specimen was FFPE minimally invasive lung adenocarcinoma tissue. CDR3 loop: CTSTLAVDASGRGNEQFF. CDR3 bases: TGCACCAGCACCTTGGCCGTGGATGCCAGCGGGAGAGGAAATGAGCAGTTCTTC.